These T cell receptor beta chains were read from a single sample in a study of T cell responses to AZD1222 COVID-19 vaccine. Here immunoSEQ multiplex PCR was the method, and the copy in TCRdb shows in-frame clones only, minus some. In the table there are about 96,000 clones, about 89% of which are singletons. The specimen comprised peripheral blood, sampled on day 0 of AZD1222 vaccination. The source of these receptors is an adult in good health. CDR3s include the opening cysteine and the closing phenylalanine or tryptophan. Fields, in order: V gene, J gene, D gene, clone size, CDR3 DNA, CDR3 protein. A D gene is named only where the DNA matches it firmly. A clone size is listed for some rows: how often the clone was seen (once, few, many), or a class if it is expanded.

>TRBV6-5|TRBJ2-1|NA|NA
TGTGCCAGCAGTTACTCTTTGGCCAGTAATGAGCAGTTCTTC
CASSYSLASNEQFF
>TRBV6-1|TRBJ1-4|NA|NA
TGTGCCAGCAGTGAAGCCCTACGAGGGTCGCATGAAAAACTGTTTTTT
CASSEALRGSHEKLFF
>TRBV15|TRBJ1-1|NA|NA
TGTGCCACCAGCAGAGATGGAAGGGCGGCTGAAGCTTTCTTT
CATSRDGRAAEAFF
>TRBV29-1|TRBJ1-1|NA|once
TGCAGCGTTGCTCATACCATGAACACTGAAGCTTTCTTT
CSVAHTMNTEAFF
>TRBV7-9|TRBJ1-2|NA|NA
TGTGCCAGCAGCTCAAATAACTATGGCTACACCTTC
CASSSNNYGYTF
>TRBV29-1|TRBJ1-4|NA|NA
TGCAGCGTGGGGTGGGTAGGGAGTGAAAAACTGTTTTTT
CSVGWVGSEKLFF
>TRBV2|TRBJ2-7|TRBD1|many
TGTGCCAGCATAACCGGGACAGCCCGCTCCGAGCAGTACTTC
CASITGTARSEQYF
>TRBV6-5|TRBJ1-2|NA|NA
TGTGCCAGCAGCTTATCAGAGGGAGGCTACACCTTC
CASSLSEGGYTF
>TRBV19|TRBJ1-1|NA|once
TGTGCCAGTAGTGCGTTCAGGGGGAACACTGAAGCTTTCTTT
CASSAFRGNTEAFF
>TRBV7-3|TRBJ2-3|NA|NA
TGTGCCAGCAGCCCGGGACTCGACACAGATACGCAGTATTTT
CASSPGLDTDTQYF
>TRBV3-1/TRBV3-2|TRBJ1-1|NA|NA
TGTGCCAGCGGCGGGCCGCCCCCTGAAGCTTTCTTT
CASGGPPPEAFF
>TRBV3-1/TRBV3-2|TRBJ1-1|NA|NA
TGTGCCAGCAACCGCCGGGGCCGGGACACTGAAGCTTTCTTT
CASNRRGRDTEAFF
>TRBV12-3/TRBV12-4|TRBJ1-5|NA|NA
TGTGCCAGCAGGCGTGTCAATCAGCCCCAGCATTTT
CASRRVNQPQHF
>TRBV7-2|TRBJ1-1|TRBD1|NA
TGTGCCAGCAGCTTACAGGGGGCGCGAACTGAAGCTTTCTTT
CASSLQGARTEAFF
>TRBV2|TRBJ2-3|TRBD1|NA
TGTGCCAGCAGTGACCCCCGGGACAGAAGCACAGATACGCAGTATTTT
CASSDPRDRSTDTQYF
>TRBV12-3/TRBV12-4|TRBJ2-7|NA|NA
TGTGCCAGCAGTTGGGACTTCTACGAGCAGTACTTC
CASSWDFYEQYF
>TRBV19|TRBJ1-1|NA|few
TGTGCCAGTAGTCCCACCCCCACAGGGAGGACTGAAGCTTTCTTT
CASSPTPTGRTEAFF
>TRBV2|TRBJ2-1|TRBD2|NA
TGTGCCAGCAGTGTGCGGGGGGGAGGCAATGAGCAGTTCTTC
CASSVRGGGNEQFF
>TRBV10-3|TRBJ2-6|NA|NA
TGTGCCATCGGAAACAGATCAGGGGCCAACGTCCTGACTTTC
CAIGNRSGANVLTF
>TRBV30|TRBJ1-5|NA|NA
TGTGCCTGGAGTGTAAAACTGGGCCAGAAAAATCAGCCCCAGCATTTT
CAWSVKLGQKNQPQHF
>TRBV7-6|TRBJ1-1|TRBD1|NA
TGTGCCAGCAGCCCAGACAGGGGAAGGACTGAAGCTTTCTTT
CASSPDRGRTEAFF
>TRBV5-1|TRBJ1-4|NA|NA
TGCGCCAGCAGGGCGCAGACAACTAATGAAAAACTGTTTTTT
CASRAQTTNEKLFF
>TRBV5-1|TRBJ2-4|TRBD1|NA
TGCGCCAGCAGCCCCAGGACAGGTCTAGCCAAAAACATTCAGTACTTC
CASSPRTGLAKNIQYF
>TRBV9|TRBJ1-2|TRBD1|NA
TGTGCCAGCAGCTTCGGGACAGGGGAAGATGGCTACACCTTC
CASSFGTGEDGYTF
>TRBV20-1|TRBJ1-6|NA|NA
TGCAGTGCTAGTGAGTACGGCAGGGGATATGCTTCACCCCTCCACTTT
CSASEYGRGYASPLHF
>TRBV12-3/TRBV12-4|TRBJ1-2|NA|NA
TGTGCCAGCAGTTTAATTGCGCCGGCTAGCTACACCTTC
CASSLIAPASYTF
>TRBV3-1/TRBV3-2|TRBJ1-3|NA|NA
TGTGCCAGCAGCCCGTTGGGGGGCTCTGGAAACACCATATATTTT
CASSPLGGSGNTIYF
>TRBV27|TRBJ1-2|NA|NA
TGTGCCAGCAGTTGGGGGGGCCTAAACTATGGCTACACCTTC
CASSWGGLNYGYTF
>TRBV5-1|TRBJ2-7|TRBD1|once
TGCGCCAGCAGCTTCGGGACAGCTGACGAGCAGTACTTC
CASSFGTADEQYF
>TRBV27|TRBJ1-5|NA|few
TGTGCCAGCAGTTTAGGGGAGACGCAGCCCCAGCATTTT
CASSLGETQPQHF
>TRBV10-3|TRBJ1-2|NA|NA
TGTGCCATCAGGGGGGACAATTCAGTCTATGGCTACACCTTC
CAIRGDNSVYGYTF
>TRBV7-9|TRBJ1-1|NA|NA
TGTGCCAGCAGCCAATACCTGGACAGCCAGAACACTGAAGCTTTCTTT
CASSQYLDSQNTEAFF
>TRBV10-3|TRBJ2-2|NA|NA
TGTGCCATCGGCCCCCAGTCAGGGGCCAACACCGGGGAGCTGTTTTTT
CAIGPQSGANTGELFF
>TRBV10-3|TRBJ1-4|NA|NA
TGTGCCATCAGTGAGTACACGGGTCCCCAAGGAAAACTGTTTTTT
CAISEYTGPQGKLFF
>TRBV6-5|TRBJ1-6|TRBD1|NA
TGTGCCAGCAGTCACCGGGACAGCAATTCACCCCTCCACTTT
CASSHRDSNSPLHF
>TRBV4-3|TRBJ2-3|NA|NA
TGCGCCAGCAGCCAAGATGGGGTAAATACGCAGTATTTT
CASSQDGVNTQYF
>TRBV28|TRBJ2-6|NA|NA
TGTGCCAGCAGTCCGATCCACTACAGGGACTCTGGGGCCAACGTCCTGACTTTC
CASSPIHYRDSGANVLTF
>TRBV29-1|TRBJ1-1|TRBD1|NA
TGCAGCGTTTCCCCATCACAGGGGGTTGATGCTTTCTTT
CSVSPSQGVDAFF
>TRBV9|TRBJ2-3|NA|NA
TGTGCCAGCAGCGAGAGGAGAGGTGGCACAGATACGCAGTATTTT
CASSERRGGTDTQYF
>TRBV27|TRBJ1-2|NA|NA
TGTGCCAGCAGTTTAAGGGGTGCGTTAAAGGGGGGCTACACCTTC
CASSLRGALKGGYTF
>TRBV10-3|TRBJ1-1|NA|NA
TGTGCCACCTCGCGGGGGGTACCTGAAGCTTTCTTT
CATSRGVPEAFF
>TRBV6-5|TRBJ1-6|NA|NA
TGTGCCAGCAGCTATTACGGTGATAATTCACCCCTCCACTTT
CASSYYGDNSPLHF
>TRBV7-6|TRBJ1-4|NA|once
TGTGCCAGCAGCTCACAAGATAAACTGTTTTTT
CASSSQDKLFF
>TRBV7-2|TRBJ1-1|NA|NA
TGTGCCAGCAGCTCTACTTACGGACGTACTGAAGCTTTCTTT
CASSSTYGRTEAFF
>TRBV7-2|TRBJ2-1|NA|NA
TGTGCCAGCAGCCCCACCCAGGGCCAGTTCTTC
CASSPTQGQFF
>TRBV2|TRBJ1-6|NA|NA
NA
CASSGFGEGAGSPLHF
>TRBV29-1|TRBJ1-4|NA|NA
TGCAGCGTTGGGGGAGCAACTAATGAAAAACTGTTTTTT
CSVGGATNEKLFF